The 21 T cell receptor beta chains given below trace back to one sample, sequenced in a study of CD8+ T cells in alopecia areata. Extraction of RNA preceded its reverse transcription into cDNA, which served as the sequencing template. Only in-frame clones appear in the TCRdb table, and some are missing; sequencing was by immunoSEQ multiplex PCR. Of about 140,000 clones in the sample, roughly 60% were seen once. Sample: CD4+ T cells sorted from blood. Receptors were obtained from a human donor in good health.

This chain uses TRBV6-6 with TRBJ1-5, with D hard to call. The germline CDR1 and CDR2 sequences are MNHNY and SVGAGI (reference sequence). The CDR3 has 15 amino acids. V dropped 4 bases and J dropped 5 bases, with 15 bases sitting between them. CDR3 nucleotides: TGTGCCAGCAGTTCCCTCTCGCCCGCGGATCAGCCCCAGCATTTT. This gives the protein CASSSLSPADQPQHF.

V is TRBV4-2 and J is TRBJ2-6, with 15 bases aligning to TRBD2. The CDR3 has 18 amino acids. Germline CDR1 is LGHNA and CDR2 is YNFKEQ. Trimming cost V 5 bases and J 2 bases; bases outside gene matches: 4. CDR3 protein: CASSGTSGRKTGANVLTF. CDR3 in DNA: TGTGCCAGCAGCGGGACTAGCGGGAGGAAAACTGGGGCCAACGTCCTGACTTTC.

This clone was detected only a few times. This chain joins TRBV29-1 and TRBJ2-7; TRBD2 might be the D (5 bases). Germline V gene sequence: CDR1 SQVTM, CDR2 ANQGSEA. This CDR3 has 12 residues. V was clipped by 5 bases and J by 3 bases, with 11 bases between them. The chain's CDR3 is CSVTTSFYEQYF. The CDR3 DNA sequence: TGCAGCGTTACCACTAGTTTCTACGAGCAGTACTTC.

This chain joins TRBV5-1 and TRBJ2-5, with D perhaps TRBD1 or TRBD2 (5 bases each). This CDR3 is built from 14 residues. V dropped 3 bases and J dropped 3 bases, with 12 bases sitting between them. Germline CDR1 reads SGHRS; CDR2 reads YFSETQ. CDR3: CASSSMGTEETQYF. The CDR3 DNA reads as TGCGCCAGCAGCTCTATGGGGACGGAAGAGACCCAGTACTTC.

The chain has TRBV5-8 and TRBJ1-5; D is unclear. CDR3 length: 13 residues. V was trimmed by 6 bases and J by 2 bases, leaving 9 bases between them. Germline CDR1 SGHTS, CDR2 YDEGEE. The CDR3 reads CASTGRGNQPQHF. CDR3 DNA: TGTGCCAGCACCGGTCGTGGCAATCAGCCCCAGCATTTT.

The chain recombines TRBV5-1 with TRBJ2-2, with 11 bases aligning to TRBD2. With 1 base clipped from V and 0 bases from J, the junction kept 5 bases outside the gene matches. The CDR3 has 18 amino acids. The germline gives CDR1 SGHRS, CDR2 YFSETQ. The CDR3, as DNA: TGCGCCAGCAGCTTGAAACTAGCGGGAGCTACGAACACCGGGGAGCTGTTTTTT. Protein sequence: CASSLKLAGATNTGELFF.

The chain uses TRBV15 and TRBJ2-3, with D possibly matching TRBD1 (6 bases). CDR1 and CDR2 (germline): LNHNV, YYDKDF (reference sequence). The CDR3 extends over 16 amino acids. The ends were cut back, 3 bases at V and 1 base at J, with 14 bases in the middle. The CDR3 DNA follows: TGTGCCACCAGCAGCACCCCAGGGGTCCGCACAGATACGCAGTATTTT. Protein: CATSSTPGVRTDTQYF.

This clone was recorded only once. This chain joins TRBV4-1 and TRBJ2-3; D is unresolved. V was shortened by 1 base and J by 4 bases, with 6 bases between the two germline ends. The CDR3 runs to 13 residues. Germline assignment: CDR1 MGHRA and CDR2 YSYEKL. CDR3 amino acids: CASSQVPSDTQYF. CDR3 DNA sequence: TGCGCCAGCAGCCAAGTTCCGTCAGATACGCAGTATTTT.

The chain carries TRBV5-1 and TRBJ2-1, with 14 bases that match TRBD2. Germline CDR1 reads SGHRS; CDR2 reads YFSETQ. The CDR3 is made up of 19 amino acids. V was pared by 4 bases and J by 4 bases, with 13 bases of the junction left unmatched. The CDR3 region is CASSQARLAGGPGYNEQFF. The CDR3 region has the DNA TGCGCCAGCAGCCAAGCTAGACTAGCGGGAGGGCCGGGTTACAATGAGCAGTTCTTC. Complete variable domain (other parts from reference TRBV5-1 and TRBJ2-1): KAGVTQTPRYLIKTRGQQVTLSCSPISGHRSVSWYQQTPGQGLQFLFEYFSETQRNKGNFPGRFSGRQFSNSRSEMNVSTLELGDSALYLCASSQARLAGGPGYNEQFFGPGTRLTVL.

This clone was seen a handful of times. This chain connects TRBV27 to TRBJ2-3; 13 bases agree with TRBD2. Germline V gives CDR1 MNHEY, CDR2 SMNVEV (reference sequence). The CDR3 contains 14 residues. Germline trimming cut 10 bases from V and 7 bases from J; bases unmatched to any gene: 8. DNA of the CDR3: TGTGCCACCCATCGGGGGACTAGCGGGAATACGCAGTATTTT. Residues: CATHRGTSGNTQYF.

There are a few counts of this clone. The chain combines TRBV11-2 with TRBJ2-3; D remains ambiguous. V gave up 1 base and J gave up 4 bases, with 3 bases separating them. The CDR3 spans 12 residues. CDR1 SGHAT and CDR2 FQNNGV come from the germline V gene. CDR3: CASSLVPDTQYF. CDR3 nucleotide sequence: TGTGCCAGCAGCTTAGTCCCAGATACGCAGTATTTT. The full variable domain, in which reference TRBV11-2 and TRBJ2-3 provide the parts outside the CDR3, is EAGVAQSPRYKIIEKRQSVAFWCNPISGHATLYWYQQILGQGPKLLIQFQNNGVVDDSQLPKDRFSAERLKGVDSTLKIQPAKLEDSAVYLCASSLVPDTQYFGPGTRLTVL.

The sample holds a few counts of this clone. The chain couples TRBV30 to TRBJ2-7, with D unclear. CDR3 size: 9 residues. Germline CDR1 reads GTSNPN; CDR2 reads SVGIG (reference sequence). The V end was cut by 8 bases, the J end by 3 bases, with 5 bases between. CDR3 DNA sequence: TGTGCCCAAAGCTACGAGCAGTACTTC. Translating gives CAQSYEQYF.

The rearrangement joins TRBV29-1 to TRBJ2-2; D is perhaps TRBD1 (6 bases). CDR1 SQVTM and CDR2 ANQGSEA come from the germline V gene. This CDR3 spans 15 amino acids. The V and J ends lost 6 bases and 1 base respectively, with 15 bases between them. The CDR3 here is CSVIQGHLNTGELFF. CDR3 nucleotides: TGCAGCGTAATACAGGGACACCTGAACACCGGGGAGCTGTTTTTT.

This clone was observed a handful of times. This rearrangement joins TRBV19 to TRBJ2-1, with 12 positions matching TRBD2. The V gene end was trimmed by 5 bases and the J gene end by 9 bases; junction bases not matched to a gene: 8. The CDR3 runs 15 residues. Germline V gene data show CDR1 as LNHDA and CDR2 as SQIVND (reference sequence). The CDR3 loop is CASSLTSGRWSEQFF. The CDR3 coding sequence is TGTGCCAGTAGTCTTACTAGCGGGAGGTGGAGTGAGCAGTTCTTC.

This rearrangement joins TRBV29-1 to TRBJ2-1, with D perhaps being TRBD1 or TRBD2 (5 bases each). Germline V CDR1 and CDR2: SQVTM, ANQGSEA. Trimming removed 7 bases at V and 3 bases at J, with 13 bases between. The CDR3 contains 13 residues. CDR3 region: CSGRRDGYNEQFF. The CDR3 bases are TGCAGCGGACGCCGGGACGGCTACAATGAGCAGTTCTTC.

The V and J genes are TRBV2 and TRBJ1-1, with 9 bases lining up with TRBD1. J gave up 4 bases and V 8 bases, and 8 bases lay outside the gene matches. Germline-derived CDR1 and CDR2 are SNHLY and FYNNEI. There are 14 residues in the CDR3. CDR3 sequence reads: CASGGRTGVTEAFF. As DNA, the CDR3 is TGTGCCAGCGGCGGGAGGACAGGGGTCACTGAAGCTTTCTTT.

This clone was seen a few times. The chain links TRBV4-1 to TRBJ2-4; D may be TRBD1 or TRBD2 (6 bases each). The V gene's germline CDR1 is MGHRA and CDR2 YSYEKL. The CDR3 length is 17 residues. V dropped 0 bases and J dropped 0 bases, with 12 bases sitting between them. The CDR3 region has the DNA TGCGCCAGCAGCCAAGAACTTGGAGGGGGAGCCAAAAACATTCAGTACTTC. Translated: CASSQELGGGAKNIQYF.

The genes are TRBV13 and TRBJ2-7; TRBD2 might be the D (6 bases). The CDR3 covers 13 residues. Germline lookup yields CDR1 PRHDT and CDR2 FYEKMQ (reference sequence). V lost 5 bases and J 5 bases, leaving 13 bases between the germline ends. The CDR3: CASSHRRVDEQYF. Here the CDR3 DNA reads TGTGCCAGCAGCCATCGGAGGGTGGACGAGCAGTACTTC.

The CDR3 DNA reads TGCAGCGTCCCCCAGGGAGAGACCCAGTACTTC. Translated, it gives CSVPQGETQYF. The chain uses TRBV29-1 and TRBJ2-5; perhaps TRBD1 as D (5 bases). Germline CDR1 is SQVTM and CDR2 is ANQGSEA. The CDR3 is made up of 11 amino acids. The V end lost 6 bases, the J end lost 4 bases, and 9 bases lay between the germline ends.

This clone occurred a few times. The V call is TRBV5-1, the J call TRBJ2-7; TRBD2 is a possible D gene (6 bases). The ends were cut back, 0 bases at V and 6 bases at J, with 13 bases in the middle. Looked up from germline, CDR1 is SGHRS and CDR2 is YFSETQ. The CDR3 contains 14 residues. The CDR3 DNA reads TGCGCCAGCAGCTTGGAACTAGCTTCCGTCGAGCAGTACTTC. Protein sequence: CASSLELASVEQYF.

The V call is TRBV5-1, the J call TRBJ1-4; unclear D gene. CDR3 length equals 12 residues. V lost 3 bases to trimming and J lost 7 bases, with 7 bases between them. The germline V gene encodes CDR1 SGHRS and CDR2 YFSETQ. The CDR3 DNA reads TGCGCCAGCAGCTGGCCCGGTGAAAAACTGTTTTTT. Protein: CASSWPGEKLFF.